A selection of T cell receptor beta chains follows, all from one sample in a study of CD8+CD57+ T cells in acquired aplastic anemia. TCRdb recomputed calls from the reads with MiXCR, one row per CDR3 protein. The data contain 400,000 to 600,000 distinct CDR3 sequences, approximately 32% of them singletons. The specimen sequenced was sorted CD4+, CD8+, or CD8+CD57+ T cells (not recorded which) from PBMCs. Receptors originate from a human donor with aplastic anemia. Both conserved end residues are part of each CDR3. The D gene is left open where the match is weak. Size tells how often a clone was seen (once, few, many) or the class of an expanded clone, and some rows leave it out.

d_call: .; j_call: TRBJ2-7; v_call: TRBV24-1; clone_size: many; cdr3_length: 9; cdr3_nt: TGTGCCACCCCCTACGAGCAGTACTTC; cdr3_aa: CATPYEQYF
d_call: .; j_call: TRBJ1-5; v_call: TRBV2; clone_size: many; cdr3_length: 12; cdr3_nt: TGTGCCAGCAGTCCGGGCAATCAGCCCCAGCATTTT; cdr3_aa: CASSPGNQPQHF
d_call: .; j_call: TRBJ2-7; v_call: TRBV5-8; clone_size: .; cdr3_length: 11; cdr3_nt: TGTGCCAGCAGCGGGCAATCCAAGCAGTACTTC; cdr3_aa: CASSGQSKQYF
d_call: TRBD2; j_call: TRBJ2-2; v_call: TRBV10-3; clone_size: .; cdr3_length: 15; cdr3_nt: TGTGCCAGCAGTACTAGCGGGAGCCACACCGGGGAGCTGTTTTTT; cdr3_aa: CASSTSGSHTGELFF
d_call: .; j_call: TRBJ1-1; v_call: TRBV20-1; clone_size: .; cdr3_length: 13; cdr3_nt: TGCAGTGCTAGAGGGTTACAGGGCACTGAAGCTTTCTTT; cdr3_aa: CSARGLQGTEAFF
d_call: TRBD1; j_call: TRBJ1-2; v_call: TRBV19; clone_size: .; cdr3_length: 15; cdr3_nt: TGTGCCAGTAGTACGACCGGGACAGCCAACTATGGCTACACCTTC; cdr3_aa: CASSTTGTANYGYTF
d_call: .; j_call: TRBJ2-3; v_call: TRBV3-1; clone_size: .; cdr3_length: 16; cdr3_nt: TGTGCCAGCAGCCAAGTGACCAGCCTAGGCGCAGATACGCAGTATTTT; cdr3_aa: CASSQVTSLGADTQYF
d_call: .; j_call: TRBJ1-1; v_call: TRBV10-3; clone_size: .; cdr3_length: 14; cdr3_nt: TGTGCCATCAGTGAGTCAAGGGCGGGCACTGAAGCTTTCTTT; cdr3_aa: CAISESRAGTEAFF
d_call: TRBD1; j_call: TRBJ1-3; v_call: TRBV6-5; clone_size: .; cdr3_length: 16; cdr3_nt: TGTGCCAGCAGTTACTCCACCCGACAGGGGCAAAACACCATATATTTT; cdr3_aa: CASSYSTRQGQNTIYF
d_call: .; j_call: TRBJ1-2; v_call: TRBV4-3; clone_size: few; cdr3_length: 14; cdr3_nt: TGCGCCAGCAGCCAACGGTCAGGCTCATATGGCTACACCTTC; cdr3_aa: CASSQRSGSYGYTF
d_call: TRBD1; j_call: TRBJ2-6; v_call: TRBV27; clone_size: .; cdr3_length: 17; cdr3_nt: TGTGCCAGCAGTCCCCGGGACAGGGTCTCTGGGGCCAACGTCCTGACTTTC; cdr3_aa: CASSPRDRVSGANVLTF
d_call: .; j_call: TRBJ2-7; v_call: TRBV15; clone_size: .; cdr3_length: 16; cdr3_nt: TGTGCCACCAGCAGAGATAGGACTCCGTGCTCCTACGAGCAGTACTTC; cdr3_aa: CATSRDRTPCSYEQYF
d_call: .; j_call: TRBJ2-4; v_call: TRBV7-9; clone_size: few; cdr3_length: 14; cdr3_nt: TGTGCCAGCAGCTTAGACAGGGATGGAAACATTCAGTACTTC; cdr3_aa: CASSLDRDGNIQYF
d_call: .; j_call: TRBJ2-7; v_call: TRBV19; clone_size: .; cdr3_length: 12; cdr3_nt: TGTGCCAGTAGTCCCGGACTTAACGAGCAGTACTTC; cdr3_aa: CASSPGLNEQYF
d_call: .; j_call: TRBJ1-1; v_call: TRBV2; clone_size: many; cdr3_length: 14; cdr3_nt: TGTGCCAGCAGGGTACAGGGAATGAACACTGAAGCTTTCTTT; cdr3_aa: CASRVQGMNTEAFF
d_call: .; j_call: TRBJ1-5; v_call: TRBV10-3; clone_size: .; cdr3_length: 14; cdr3_nt: TGTGCCATCAGTTACATGCCGGTCGGTCAGCCCCAGCATTTT; cdr3_aa: CAISYMPVGQPQHF
d_call: .; j_call: TRBJ1-6; v_call: TRBV20-1; clone_size: .; cdr3_length: 13; cdr3_nt: TGCAGTGCGACCGACGGAGGGAATTCACCCCTCCACTTT; cdr3_aa: CSATDGGNSPLHF
d_call: .; j_call: TRBJ2-7; v_call: TRBV30; clone_size: few; cdr3_length: 14; cdr3_nt: TGTGCCTGGAGTGTACGCGGCAGCGTGTACGAGCAGTACTTC; cdr3_aa: CAWSVRGSVYEQYF
d_call: .; j_call: TRBJ1-2; v_call: TRBV2; clone_size: few; cdr3_length: 13; cdr3_nt: TGTGCCAGCAGAAAACAAGAGGGGACTGGCTACACCTTC; cdr3_aa: CASRKQEGTGYTF
d_call: TRBD2; j_call: TRBJ2-1; v_call: TRBV7-9; clone_size: few; cdr3_length: 16; cdr3_nt: TGTGCCAGCAGCTTAGGTAGCGGGAGATCCTACAATGAGCAGTTCTTC; cdr3_aa: CASSLGSGRSYNEQFF
d_call: .; j_call: TRBJ2-3; v_call: TRBV20-1; clone_size: many; cdr3_length: 15; cdr3_nt: TGCAGTGCTAGAATGACGGGACGGGGGACAGATACGCAGTATTTT; cdr3_aa: CSARMTGRGTDTQYF
d_call: .; j_call: TRBJ2-1; v_call: TRBV19; clone_size: .; cdr3_length: 15; cdr3_nt: TGTGCCAGTAGTATCGAGGGGTACTCCTACAGTGAGCAGTTCTTC; cdr3_aa: CASSIEGYSYSEQFF
d_call: .; j_call: TRBJ2-7; v_call: TRBV5-6; clone_size: few; cdr3_length: 15; cdr3_nt: TGTGCCAGCAGCTTAGGGCTCAGGGTCGCCTACGAGCAGTACTTC; cdr3_aa: CASSLGLRVAYEQYF
d_call: .; j_call: TRBJ1-2; v_call: TRBV7-9; clone_size: many; cdr3_length: 15; cdr3_nt: TGTGCCAGCAGCTTAGATGGCACCCGAAGCGATGTGGACACCTTC; cdr3_aa: CASSLDGTRSDVDTF
d_call: TRBD2; j_call: TRBJ2-7; v_call: TRBV11-2; clone_size: few; cdr3_length: 16; cdr3_nt: TGTGCCAGCAGTGACCCGGGACTAGCGGGCACCTGCGAGCAGTACTTC; cdr3_aa: CASSDPGLAGTCEQYF
d_call: .; j_call: TRBJ1-2; v_call: TRBV29-1; clone_size: .; cdr3_length: 11; cdr3_nt: TGCAGCGTGAGAGGACAGTCGAGCTACACCTTC; cdr3_aa: CSVRGQSSYTF
d_call: TRBD1; j_call: TRBJ1-3; v_call: TRBV27; clone_size: few; cdr3_length: 18; cdr3_nt: TGTGCCAGCAGGAGGGACAGGGGGCCACCAAGCTCTGGAAACACCATATATTTT; cdr3_aa: CASRRDRGPPSSGNTIYF
d_call: .; j_call: TRBJ1-3; v_call: TRBV9; clone_size: many; cdr3_length: 14; cdr3_nt: TGTGCCAGCAGCGTAGAGAGCTCTGGAAACACCATATATTTT; cdr3_aa: CASSVESSGNTIYF